This T cell receptor beta chain was captured by sequencing in a study of T-cell reconstitution after alpha-beta-depleted transplantation in children. The library targeted TCRbeta and was prepared with unique molecular identifiers. TCRdb reprocessed the PCR reads with MiXCR, giving one entry per CDR3 protein. The sample shows about 300,000 distinct CDR3 sequences, around 7.3% of them seen only once. Overall study results and limits: Fresh T-cell production supplied most of the T-cell counts and diversity seen one year after transplant. The origin of alpha-beta T cells about two months after transplant was reportedly several hundred expanded graft clones. In some patients, recipient T cells and intrathymic progenitors surviving conditioning explained high day-60 diversity.

This clonotype has only a few counts. Its antigen remains unknown. Trimming stripped 6 bases from V and 3 bases from J, with 26 bases between. Germline CDR1 is MDHEN and CDR2 is SYDVKM. The CDR3 totals 18 residues. The origin of this receptor is a female patient aged 2 to 10 who had a stem cell transplant for Fanconi anemia, so the T cells may come from the graft donor. The V and J genes are TRBV28 and TRBJ1-2; D unclear. The sequencing here drew on peripheral blood, taken 360 days after TCRalphabeta/CD19-depleted stem cell transplant. CDR3 amino acids: CASRPQLHRTGGDYGYTF. The CDR3 region has the DNA TGTGCCAGCAGACCACAATTACACCGGACCGGTGGTGACTATGGCTACACCTTC.